These 15 T cell receptor beta chains share one sample of origin, sequenced in a study of siplizumab effects on memory and regulatory T cells (dated by TCRdb to between 2018 and 2021). Receptor amplification or capture employed the immunoSEQ multiplex PCR assay. TCRdb took this table from immuneACCESS and kept in-frame rearrangements with V and J called. Such tables lack part of the clones; where checked against another copy, unresolved V genes explain under half of the gap, and the rest is unexplained. For this sample there are approximately 65,000 clones; less than 80% appear just once. The leading ten clones occupy roughly 0.4% of the sample. Sample: memory CD4+ T cells sorted from blood. Reading the label with the study, this specimen's cell subset or site is: unstimulated CD4+ memory T cells. The receptors were sampled from a human donor in good health.

This chain connects TRBV28 to TRBJ2-3; TRBD2 might be the D (6 bases). Trimming took off 4 bases at V and 5 bases at J, with 13 bases between the two ends. Per germline, CDR1 MDHEN and CDR2 SYDVKM. The length of the CDR3 is 14 residues. The CDR3 loop reads CASSSGGNRDTQYF. The CDR3 nucleotides are TGTGCCAGCAGTTCAGGAGGGAATCGAGATACGCAGTATTTT.

The V gene is TRBV6-5, the J gene TRBJ2-7; possibly TRBD1 or TRBD2 for D (6 bases each). Germline V gives CDR1 MNHEY, CDR2 SVGAGI. The CDR3 contains 13 residues. The V and J ends lost 8 bases and 7 bases respectively, with 18 bases between them. CDR3 DNA sequence: TGTGCCAGCGGGGGGCCCTGGGGGCGGGAGCAGTACTTC. This codes for CASGGPWGREQYF.

This chain joins TRBV14 and TRBJ1-2, with D perhaps TRBD1 (6 bases). V gave up 9 bases and J gave up 4 bases, with 21 bases separating them. CDR3 length equals 15 residues. Germline-derived CDR1 and CDR2 are SGHDN and FVKESK. The CDR3 DNA reads as TGTGCCAGTCCAAAAGCAGGGGAAATTGCCTATGGCTACACCTTC. Translating it yields CASPKAGEIAYGYTF. Filled out from reference TRBV14 and TRBJ1-2, the complete variable domain reads EAGVTQFPSHSVIEKGQTVTLRCDPISGHDNLYWYRRVMGKEIKFLLHFVKESKQDESGMPNNRFLAERTGGTYSTLKVQPAELEDSGVYFCASPKAGEIAYGYTFGSGTRLTVV.

This clone was seen a handful of times. V is TRBV30 and J is TRBJ1-3; D ambiguous. Germline V lookup: CDR1 GTSNPN, CDR2 SVGIG (reference sequence). Between the trimmed V and J ends, which lost 2 bases and 2 bases, there was a span of 10 bases. This CDR3 comprises 14 residues. The DNA for the CDR3 is TGTGCCTGGAGTAGAAGATTCCCTGGAAACACCATATATTTT. Translating gives CAWSRRFPGNTIYF.

As for this clone: An end of the junction differs from the germline gene, which may be a read error. V gene TRBV6-1 combines with J gene TRBJ1-6; D is uncertain. Germline CDR1 reads MNHNS; CDR2 reads SASEGT. This CDR3 is 13 amino acids long. CDR3 nucleotide sequence: TGTGCCAGCAGGGAAGGGTTGCAATCACCCCTCCACTTT. Protein product: CASREGLQSPLHF.

V and J are TRBV29-1 and TRBJ2-5; 8 nucleotides line up with TRBD1. The CDR3 loop spans 14 amino acids. Looked up from germline, CDR1 is SQVTM and CDR2 is ANQGSEA. Trimming removed 4 bases from V and 6 bases from J; junction bases left unmatched: 10. In nucleotides, the CDR3 is TGCAGCGTTGGTCGCGATCAGGGGGCAAAGACCCAGTACTTC. Translating it yields CSVGRDQGAKTQYF.

The rearrangement links TRBV7-2 to TRBJ2-5, with TRBD1 matching 9 bases. V lost 5 bases to trimming and J lost 2 bases; unmatched junction nucleotides: 6. The V gene's germline CDR1 is SGHTA and CDR2 FQGNSA. The CDR3 covers 15 residues. The CDR3 region has the DNA TGTGCCAGCAGCGCCGGGACAGGGCAGCAAGAGACCCAGTACTTC. The encoded protein is CASSAGTGQQETQYF.

The chain joins TRBV6-1 to TRBJ2-3; maybe TRBD2 (5 bases). V was cut by 0 bases and J by 2 bases, with 15 bases left in between. From germline, CDR1 is MNHNS and CDR2 SASEGT. This CDR3 region has 17 residues. CDR3 sequence reads: CASSEALVGVITDTQYF. In nucleotides, the CDR3 is TGTGCCAGCAGTGAAGCGCTGGTCGGGGTCATCACAGATACGCAGTATTTT.

This clone appeared a few times. The rearrangement links TRBV4-3 to TRBJ2-7; TRBD1 matches 9 bases. Germline trimming cut 4 bases from V and 4 bases from J; bases unmatched to any gene: 5. There are 14 residues in the CDR3. Germline V gives CDR1 LGHNA, CDR2 YSLEER. The CDR3 coding sequence is TGCGCCAGCAGCCTTCGACAGGGGGGTTACGAGCAGTACTTC. The encoded protein is CASSLRQGGYEQYF.

The chain has TRBV5-1 and TRBJ2-1, with D unclear. The V gene's germline CDR1 is SGHRS and CDR2 YFSETQ. The length of the CDR3 is 14 residues. V lost 0 bases and J lost 8, with 12 bases in between. The CDR3 region has the DNA TGCGCCAGCAGCTTGGGACGGGTAGGCGATGAGCAGTTCTTC. Its protein is CASSLGRVGDEQFF.

This clone has more than one count but fewer than ten. The sample carries other DNA sequences with the same CDR3. This chain joins TRBV6-1 and TRBJ1-6; possible D gene TRBD1, 5 bases. Between the trimmed V and J ends, which lost 4 bases and 4 bases, there was a span of 8 bases. Germline V gives CDR1 MNHNS, CDR2 SASEGT. The CDR3 has 14 residues. The CDR3 DNA sequence: TGTGCCAGCAGTGCGGGACCTTATAATTCACCCCTCCACTTT. Encoded protein: CASSAGPYNSPLHF.

This clone was picked up a small number of times. The V gene is TRBV11-3, the J gene TRBJ1-1; D gene unclear. CDR1 is SGHNT, CDR2 YENEEA, per germline. The CDR3 is made up of 13 amino acids. V lost 1 base to trimming and J lost 5 bases, with 8 bases between them. The CDR3 bases are TGTGCCAGCAGCTTAGTCTATGGTACTGAAGCTTTCTTT. The encoded protein is CASSLVYGTEAFF. The variable domain in full, with the rest retrieved from reference TRBV11-3 and TRBJ1-1, is EAGVVQSPRYKIIEKKQPVAFWCNPISGHNTLYWYLQNLGQGPELLIRYENEEAVDDSQLPKDRFSAERLKGVDSTLKIQPAELGDSAVYLCASSLVYGTEAFFGQGTRLTVV.

This clone was recorded once. This chain connects TRBV19 to TRBJ2-6; tentative D call: TRBD1 (5 bases). CDR1 and CDR2 (germline): LNHDA, SQIVND (reference sequence). V was trimmed by 5 bases and J by 0 bases, leaving 17 bases between them. The CDR3 loop spans 18 amino acids. CDR3 protein: CASSPGGRVGSGANVLTF. For the CDR3, the DNA is TGTGCCAGTAGTCCCGGCGGCAGGGTAGGCTCTGGGGCCAACGTCCTGACTTTC.

The chain uses TRBV18 and TRBJ2-7; the D gene could be TRBD1 or TRBD2 (5 bases each). The CDR3 is 14 amino acids. V was clipped by 6 bases and J by 6 bases, with 18 bases between them. The germline gives CDR1 KGHSH, CDR2 LQKENI. Written as DNA, the CDR3 is TGTGCCAGCTCCCCCGATGGATCGGGACGCGAGCAGTACTTC. This sequence encodes CASSPDGSGREQYF.

The chain combines TRBV19 with TRBJ1-6; D perhaps matches TRBD1 (5 bases). V lost 5 bases to trimming and J lost 4 bases, with 15 bases between them. The CDR3 loop spans 16 amino acids. In germline, CDR1 is LNHDA, CDR2 SQIVND (reference sequence). The CDR3 reads CASSLAQGVYNSPLHF. Here the CDR3 DNA reads TGTGCCAGTAGTTTGGCGCAGGGAGTTTATAATTCACCCCTCCACTTT. Full variable domain (missing parts from reference TRBV19 and TRBJ1-6): DGGITQSPKYLFRKEGQNVTLSCEQNLNHDAMYWYRQDPGQGLRLIYYSQIVNDFQKGDIAEGYSVSREKKESFPLTVTSAQKNPTAFYLCASSLAQGVYNSPLHFGNGTRLTVT.